This entry concerns a single T cell receptor beta chain. What it binds is not known. V was pared by 2 bases and J by 0 bases, with 10 bases between. Germline lookup yields CDR1 SGHNT and CDR2 YYREEE (reference sequence). The CDR3 sequence is 15 residues long. This sample was included in a study of OX40 agonist ivuxolimab in advanced cancers. About the research overall: Intravenous ivuxolimab at 0.01 to 10 mg/kg was given to patients every 2 weeks. With a range of roughly 23 to 85, age averaged approximately 64 years, and approximately 83% were male.

General study findings and limits: Clonal expansion among partial responders at 0.1-3.0 mg/kg ranked near the lowest.

Repertoires were generated with immunoSEQ multiplex PCR, while TCRdb's copy carries only in-frame clones and drops some. The sample has tens of thousands of clones; 91% are singletons. This clonotype originated in an adult with an advanced solid tumor such as melanoma, head and neck, liver or kidney cancer. The gene calls are TRBV5-4 and TRBJ2-3, with a possible D match to TRBD2 (5 bases). Specimen: CD4+ or CD8+ T cells sorted from blood, collected in a trial of the OX40 agonist ivuxolimab. CDR3 nucleotide sequence: TGTGCCAGCAGCTTAGACGGGAAAAGCACAGATACGCAGTATTTT. Residues: CASSLDGKSTDTQYF.